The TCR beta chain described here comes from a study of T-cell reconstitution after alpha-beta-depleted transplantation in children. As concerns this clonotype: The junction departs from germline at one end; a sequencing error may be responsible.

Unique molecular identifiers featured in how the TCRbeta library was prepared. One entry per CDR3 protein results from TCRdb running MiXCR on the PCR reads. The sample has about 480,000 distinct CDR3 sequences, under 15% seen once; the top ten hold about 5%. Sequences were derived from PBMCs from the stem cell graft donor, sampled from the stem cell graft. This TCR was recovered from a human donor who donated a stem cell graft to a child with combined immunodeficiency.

This CDR3 is CASSPAIFGGEQYF. In DNA form, the CDR3 reads TGTGCTAGCAGCCCGGCCATCTTTGGGGGCGAGCAGTACTTC. The chain links TRBV7-7 to TRBJ2-7; D possibly uses TRBD1 or TRBD2 (5 bases each). CDR3 length: 14 residues. Germline CDR1 SSHAT, CDR2 FNYEAQ (reference sequence). The complete variable domain, with remaining parts taken from reference TRBV7-7 and TRBJ2-7, reads GAGVSQSPRYKVTKRGQDVTLRCDPISSHATLYWYQQALGQGPEFLTYFNYEAQPDKSGLPSDRFSAERPEGSISTLTIQRTEQRDSAMYRCASSPAIFGGEQYFGPGTRLTVT.